A single sample gave rise to the 30 T cell receptor beta chains below, sequenced in a study of cytomegalovirus exposure and HLA in healthy donors. This table comes from immunoSEQ multiplex PCR, and its TCRdb copy is limited to in-frame clones, with some not included. The data contain roughly 100,000 clones, approximately 94% of them seen just once; the ten biggest clones take up approximately 0.91%. Sequencing input: PBMCs. All receptors come from a woman aged 18-35 years in good health and CMV-seronegative.

The chain uses TRBV21-1 and TRBJ1-5; TRBD1 reflects the table's D call only, with no check against the DNA. TRBV21-1 is recorded as a pseudogene. CDR3 size: 15 residues. DNA for the CDR3: TGTGCCAGCAATTGGGGCCCCTATAGCAATCAGCCCCAGCATTTT. It translates to CASNWGPYSNQPQHF.

The gene calls are TRBV15 and TRBJ2-3, with D maybe TRBD1 (6 bases). V lost 1 base, J lost 4 bases, and 18 bases lay in between. This CDR3 contains 17 residues. Germline V lookup: CDR1 LNHNV, CDR2 YYDKDF (reference sequence). CDR3 DNA: TGTGCCACCAGCAGAGGTTACAGGGTCGAGGGGGCAGATACGCAGTATTTT. It codes for CATSRGYRVEGADTQYF.

The genes are TRBV6-1 and TRBJ1-2; TRBD1 aligns across 10 bases. The CDR3 length is 19 residues. Looked up from germline, CDR1 is MNHNS and CDR2 is SASEGT. J gave up 4 bases and V 1 base, and 15 bases lay outside the gene matches. In DNA form, the CDR3 reads TGTGCCAGCAGTGAAGGGTTTCCGGGACAGGGGCCCTCCGGCTATGGCTACACCTTC. Protein sequence: CASSEGFPGQGPSGYGYTF.

This clone came up once. The V call is TRBV14, the J call TRBJ2-7, with unresolved D. V dropped 4 bases and J dropped 1 base, with 8 bases sitting between them. CDR3 length equals 13 residues. Germline lookup yields CDR1 SGHDN and CDR2 FVKESK. The CDR3, as DNA: TGTGCCAGCAGCCTCTTTCTTTCCTACGAGCAGTACTTC. Translated: CASSLFLSYEQYF.

This chain uses TRBV5-1 with TRBJ2-5; a possible D gene is TRBD2 (6 bases). Germline V gene sequence: CDR1 SGHRS, CDR2 YFSETQ. V was cut by 2 bases and J by 2 bases, with 16 bases left in between. The CDR3 extends over 16 amino acids. The CDR3 region is CASSFIGGSDQETQYF. Here the CDR3 DNA reads TGCGCCAGCAGCTTTATCGGAGGGTCTGATCAAGAGACCCAGTACTTC. The entire variable domain, with the rest obtained from reference TRBV5-1 and TRBJ2-5, is as follows: KAGVTQTPRYLIKTRGQQVTLSCSPISGHRSVSWYQQTPGQGLQFLFEYFSETQRNKGNFPGRFSGRQFSNSRSEMNVSTLELGDSALYLCASSFIGGSDQETQYFGPGTRLLVL.

This chain joins TRBV13 and TRBJ2-2; the D gene is possibly TRBD2 (6 bases). CDR3 length equals 13 residues. V lost 5 bases and J 5 bases, leaving 9 bases between the germline ends. Germline V gene lookup returns CDR1 PRHDT and CDR2 FYEKMQ (reference sequence). Here the CDR3 DNA reads TGTGCCAGCAGCCCGGGGACTACCGGGGAGCTGTTTTTT. It codes for CASSPGTTGELFF.

The chain carries TRBV7-9 and TRBJ2-3; 13 bases map to TRBD2. This CDR3 spans 18 amino acids. Trimming cost V 4 bases and J 7 bases; bases outside gene matches: 14. Per the germline V gene, CDR1 is SEHNR and CDR2 is FQNEAQ (reference sequence). The CDR3 loop is CASSSGTSGARARNTQYF. The CDR3 DNA is TGTGCCAGCAGCTCCGGGACTAGCGGGGCCCGGGCAAGGAATACGCAGTATTTT.

The chain links TRBV6-5 to TRBJ1-5; D uncertain. Germline V gene data show CDR1 as MNHEY and CDR2 as SVGAGI. The CDR3 sequence is 9 residues long. V lost 10 bases, J lost 9 bases, and 7 bases lay in between. The CDR3 loop is CATAGPQHF. The CDR3 coding sequence is TGTGCCACGGCGGGGCCCCAGCATTTT.

The rearrangement links TRBV27 to TRBJ1-2; 11 nucleotides align to TRBD1. J lost 5 bases, V lost 5 bases, and 7 bases had no gene match. Germline V gene sequence: CDR1 MNHEY, CDR2 SMNVEV (reference sequence). The CDR3 length is 15 residues. CDR3 sequence reads: CASSHRDRGKYGYTF. In DNA, the CDR3 is TGTGCCAGCAGTCATAGGGACAGGGGGAAGTATGGCTACACCTTC.

This chain links TRBV6-4 with TRBJ1-5, with TRBD1 identical over 12 bases. The germline gives CDR1 MRHNA, CDR2 SNTAGT. V was clipped by 4 bases and J by 7 bases; unmatched bases: 14. The CDR3 consists of 18 residues. CDR3: CASSVYRDRGLGRQPQHF. The CDR3, as DNA: TGTGCCAGCAGTGTATATCGGGACAGGGGGCTAGGTAGACAGCCCCAGCATTTT.

This sequence joins TRBV4-1 and TRBJ1-2; D is uncertain. Trimming removed 4 bases at V and 7 bases at J, with 16 bases between. Per the germline V gene, CDR1 is MGHRA and CDR2 is YSYEKL. The CDR3 covers 14 residues. The CDR3 protein is CASSPLYRNPGYTF. Written as DNA, the CDR3 is TGCGCCAGCAGCCCGCTCTATCGTAACCCTGGCTACACCTTC.

This rearrangement joins TRBV27 to TRBJ2-5; tentatively, D is TRBD1 (5 bases). Germline loops: CDR1 MNHEY, CDR2 SMNVEV (reference sequence). V was trimmed by 5 bases and J by 5 bases, leaving 12 bases between them. The CDR3 spans 13 residues. The CDR3 protein is CASSPGLVETQYF. The CDR3 DNA sequence: TGTGCCAGCAGTCCAGGGTTAGTGGAGACCCAGTACTTC.

The chain carries TRBV6-1 and TRBJ2-7; D gene unclear. V lost 6 bases and J 1 base, leaving 4 bases between the germline ends. Germline CDR1 reads MNHNS; CDR2 reads SASEGT. This CDR3 has 11 amino acids. The CDR3 DNA is TGTGCCAGCAGGCTATCCTACGAGCAGTACTTC. Its translation is CASRLSYEQYF.

The rearrangement uses TRBV28 and TRBJ1-5, with no clear D. The CDR3 consists of 14 residues. V was clipped by 7 bases and J by 3 bases, with 13 bases between them. The germline V gene has CDR1 MDHEN and CDR2 SYDVKM. This CDR3 is CASTLPGLNQPQHF. CDR3 nucleotides: TGTGCCAGCACCCTACCAGGTCTCAATCAGCCCCAGCATTTT.

Details on this clone: One end of the junction fails to match germline, which may point to a read error. The chain recombines TRBV7-7 with TRBJ2-3; TRBD2 might be the D (6 bases). Germline loops: CDR1 SSHAT, CDR2 FNYEAQ (reference sequence). The CDR3 spans 13 residues. CDR3 region: CASSSGTADTQYF. In nucleotides, the CDR3 is TGTGCTAGCAGTTCAGGGACTGCAGATACGCAGTATTTT.

The chain recombines TRBV4-3 with TRBJ1-6; D gene uncertain. Trimming stripped 0 bases from V and 4 bases from J, with 16 bases between. Germline loops: CDR1 LGHNA, CDR2 YSLEER. The CDR3 totals 18 residues. As DNA, the CDR3 is TGCGCCAGCAGCCAAGATGTCGGGTCCTCCCTTTATAATTCACCCCTCCACTTT. Its protein product is CASSQDVGSSLYNSPLHF.

This sequence joins TRBV19 and TRBJ2-5; 8 bases agree with TRBD1. Germline CDR1 reads LNHDA; CDR2 reads SQIVND (reference sequence). There are 16 residues in the CDR3. The junction had 11 bases not matched to a gene; V was cut back by 3 bases and J by 5 bases. This CDR3 is CASSISYQGARETQYF. The CDR3 DNA reads TGTGCCAGTAGTATCTCGTACCAGGGGGCGAGGGAGACCCAGTACTTC.

The chain recombines TRBV6-5 with TRBJ1-2, with TRBD1 matching 11 bases. Germline loops: CDR1 MNHEY, CDR2 SVGAGI. Unmatched junction bases numbered 7, after V lost 6 bases and J lost 4 bases. This CDR3 spans 15 amino acids. CDR3 region: CASSPGQGEAYGYTF. The CDR3 DNA follows: TGTGCCAGCAGCCCGGGACAGGGGGAGGCCTATGGCTACACCTTC.

J is TRBJ2-1 and V is TRBV30; 13 nucleotides agree with TRBD2. With V trimmed by 7 bases and J by 4 bases, 1 base remained unmatched. CDR1 is GTSNPN and CDR2 is SVGIG in the germline V gene (reference sequence). The CDR3 is 13 amino acids. The CDR3 here is CALGLAGYNEQFF. The CDR3 DNA sequence: TGTGCCTTGGGACTAGCGGGATACAATGAGCAGTTCTTC.

The CDR3 loop reads CASRLGQGNYEQYF. The CDR3 bases are TGTGCCAGCCGGCTGGGACAGGGAAACTACGAGCAGTACTTC. This sequence joins TRBV27 and TRBJ2-7, with 9 bases lining up with TRBD1. The CDR3 is 14 amino acids. The germline V gene encodes CDR1 MNHEY and CDR2 SMNVEV (reference sequence). With V trimmed by 8 bases and J by 3 bases, 8 bases remained unmatched.

The chain recombines TRBV27 with TRBJ2-7, with D hard to call. Trimming left V 3 bases short and J 4 bases short, with 16 bases between. The CDR3 is 15 residues long. The V gene's germline CDR1 is MNHEY and CDR2 SMNVEV (reference sequence). The CDR3 DNA reads TGTGCCAGCAGTTTGGCCGTGACACCAAGATACGAGCAGTACTTC. Its protein is CASSLAVTPRYEQYF.

This clone was found once. The chain recombines TRBV19 with TRBJ2-7; weak D call: TRBD2 (7 bases). The germline CDR1 and CDR2 sequences are LNHDA and SQIVND (reference sequence). CDR3 length: 14 amino acids. V was shortened by 7 bases and J by 6 bases, with 19 bases between the two germline ends. The CDR3: CASTPAGAPSEQYF. CDR3 DNA: TGTGCCAGTACCCCGGCGGGGGCCCCCAGCGAGCAGTACTTC.

The J gene is TRBJ1-1, the V gene TRBV5-1; D is possibly TRBD1 (5 bases). The CDR3 spans 15 residues. Trimming removed 0 bases from V and 5 bases from J, with 14 bases in between. Germline assignment: CDR1 SGHRS and CDR2 YFSETQ. CDR3 residues: CASSLDPGGITEAFF. CDR3 DNA sequence: TGCGCCAGCAGCTTGGATCCGGGGGGAATAACTGAAGCTTTCTTT.

This clone has just a few counts. This sequence joins TRBV6-1 and TRBJ2-7; 10 positions agree with TRBD1. Trimming took 1 base from V and 0 from J; bases not matched to a gene: 0. The CDR3 runs to 15 residues. From germline, CDR1 is MNHNS and CDR2 SASEGT. CDR3 DNA: TGTGCCAGCAGTGAAGGGACAGGGGGCTCCTACGAGCAGTACTTC. It translates to CASSEGTGGSYEQYF.

The V and J genes are TRBV6-4 and TRBJ1-5; the match to TRBD1 covers 9 bases. The CDR3 is made up of 15 amino acids. The V and J ends lost 8 bases and 0 bases, in that order; junction bases with no gene match: 5. Germline CDR1 and CDR2: MRHNA and SNTAGT. The CDR3 loop reads CASETGGHSNQPQHF. As DNA, the CDR3 is TGTGCCAGCGAAACAGGGGGCCATAGCAATCAGCCCCAGCATTTT.

CDR3 DNA: TGTGCCAGCGGACAAAACTATGGCTACACCTTC. Amino acids: CASGQNYGYTF. The chain joins TRBV19 to TRBJ1-2; the D gene is possibly TRBD1 (5 bases). The V gene lost 9 bases and the J gene lost 2 bases, with 7 bases spanning the gap. Germline assignment: CDR1 LNHDA and CDR2 SQIVND (reference sequence). The CDR3 is made up of 11 amino acids.

The rearrangement joins TRBV4-3 to TRBJ1-2; D is ambiguous. The CDR3 loop spans 15 amino acids. The V end lost 3 bases, the J end lost 4 bases, and 15 bases lay between the germline ends. Germline V gene sequence: CDR1 LGHNA, CDR2 YSLEER. The CDR3 region is CASSQLGLTAYGYTF. CDR3 nucleotides: TGCGCCAGCAGCCAGCTAGGTCTTACCGCCTATGGCTACACCTTC.

The chain is built from TRBV2 and TRBJ1-3; tentative D call: TRBD1 (6 bases). Germline values: CDR1 SNHLY, CDR2 FYNNEI. Trimming left V 8 bases short and J 0 bases short, with 17 bases between. CDR3 length equals 16 residues. This CDR3 is CASGPGAPISGNTIYF. CDR3 in DNA: TGTGCCAGCGGTCCAGGGGCACCCATCTCTGGAAACACCATATATTTT.

Only a few counts were recorded for this clone. As DNA, the CDR3 is TGCGCCAGCAGTGAACTAGCGGGCACTGGATCCTACAATGAGCAGTTCTTC. It yields the protein CASSELAGTGSYNEQFF. The chain employs TRBV10-1 and TRBJ2-1; 9 bases match TRBD2. The CDR3 is made up of 17 amino acids. Looked up from germline, CDR1 is WNHNN and CDR2 is SYGVQD (reference sequence). With 3 bases clipped from V and 1 base from J, the junction kept 7 bases outside the gene matches.

The J gene is TRBJ2-1, the V gene TRBV7-2; 9 bases map to TRBD2. V shed 3 bases and J 2 bases; nucleotides not matched to a gene: 5. Germline V gene lookup returns CDR1 SGHTA and CDR2 FQGNSA. CDR3 size: 16 residues. CDR3 bases: TGTGCCAGCAGCTTCAATGGACTAGCGCCCTACAATGAGCAGTTCTTC. The encoded protein is CASSFNGLAPYNEQFF.